Following are 26 T cell receptor beta chains from one sample sequenced in a study of T cell responses to AZD1222 COVID-19 vaccine. Assay used: immunoSEQ multiplex PCR; TCRdb lists only in-frame clones, some missing. This table holds about 120,000 clones, about 89% found once. The sequences come from peripheral blood, collected on day 0 of AZD1222 vaccination. The source is an adult in good health.

To note about this clone: One end of the junction is discordant with germline, which a read error may explain. The chain has TRBV7-7 and TRBJ2-3; 12 bases map to TRBD2. The CDR3 loop spans 17 amino acids. The V gene's germline CDR1 is SSHAT and CDR2 FNYEAQ (reference sequence). CDR3: CASSLAASGRGTDTQYF. DNA for the CDR3: TGTGCTAGCAGCTTAGCGGCTAGCGGGAGGGGCACAGATACGCAGTATTTT.

The rearrangement joins TRBV6-2 or TRBV6-3 to TRBJ2-1, with D tentatively TRBD2 (5 bases). The CDR3 contains 17 residues. Per germline, CDR1 MNHEY and CDR2 SVGEGT. Trimming removed 0 bases at V and 6 bases at J, with 18 bases between. The CDR3 region has the DNA TGTGCCAGCAGTTACTCTGTGGGAGCACAGTCCCTCAATGAGCAGTTCTTC. It encodes CASSYSVGAQSLNEQFF.

This sequence joins TRBV15 and TRBJ1-4; 7 bases align to TRBD1. Trimming took 3 bases from V and 5 from J; bases not matched to a gene: 3. Germline values: CDR1 LNHNV, CDR2 YYDKDF (reference sequence). The CDR3 has 14 amino acids. Here the CDR3 DNA reads TGTGCCACCAGCAGTGGACAGGCGAATGAAAAACTGTTTTTT. This sequence encodes CATSSGQANEKLFF.

J is TRBJ1-2 and V is TRBV29-1, with D unclear. Germline CDR1 and CDR2: SQVTM and ANQGSEA. The CDR3 loop spans 14 amino acids. Trimming pared 0 bases from V and 4 bases from J, leaving 12 bases between. The CDR3 loop is CSVEDRTEPYGYTF. As DNA, the CDR3 is TGCAGCGTTGAAGATCGCACAGAACCCTATGGCTACACCTTC.

The chain links TRBV14 to TRBJ2-1; TRBD2 is a possible D gene (6 bases). CDR1 and CDR2 from the germline V gene are SGHDN and FVKESK. The CDR3 length is 16 residues. The V and J ends lost 6 bases and 5 bases respectively, with 20 bases between them. CDR3 sequence: CASSEGWRGPHNEQFF. The CDR3 DNA follows: TGTGCCAGCAGTGAGGGTTGGCGGGGTCCGCACAATGAGCAGTTCTTC.

This chain connects TRBV20-1 to TRBJ2-3; TRBD2 matches 7 bases. V was pared by 3 bases and J by 2 bases, with 5 bases of the junction left unmatched. There are 14 residues in the CDR3. From germline, CDR1 is DFQATT and CDR2 SNEGSKA (reference sequence). CDR3 region: CSASVGGTTDTQYF. Here the CDR3 DNA reads TGCAGTGCTAGTGTGGGGGGGACCACAGATACGCAGTATTTT.

This chain connects TRBV7-8 to TRBJ2-2; either TRBD1 or TRBD2 may supply D (5 bases each). The CDR3 is made up of 18 amino acids. Germline CDR1 SGHVS, CDR2 FQNEAQ. V was pared by 1 base and J by 0 bases, with 15 bases between. DNA for the CDR3: TGTGCCAGCAGCTTAGGTTGGGGGAAAGTATCGAACACCGGGGAGCTGTTTTTT. Amino acid sequence: CASSLGWGKVSNTGELFF.

V is TRBV25-1 and J is TRBJ1-4; unclear D gene. The CDR3 has 11 amino acids. The germline V gene encodes CDR1 MGHDK and CDR2 SYGVNS. The V gene lost 6 bases and the J gene lost 4 bases, with 3 bases spanning the gap. The CDR3 DNA follows: TGTGCCAGCAGAGGTAATGAAAAACTGTTTTTT. Amino acids: CASRGNEKLFF.

The chain couples TRBV19 to TRBJ2-1, with a possible D match to TRBD2 (6 bases). Germline CDR1 and CDR2: LNHDA and SQIVND (reference sequence). The CDR3 totals 14 residues. The V and J ends lost 4 bases and 9 bases respectively, with 16 bases between them. The CDR3 protein is CASSTGSGWGEQFF. The DNA of the CDR3 is TGTGCCAGTAGTACCGGCAGCGGGTGGGGTGAGCAGTTCTTC.

The chain combines TRBV27 with TRBJ2-7, with D possibly being TRBD1 (6 bases). CDR1 and CDR2 (germline): MNHEY, SMNVEV (reference sequence). The CDR3 length is 12 residues. Trimming removed 5 bases at V and 7 bases at J, with 12 bases between. The CDR3 sequence is CASSNRAGEQYF. In nucleotides, the CDR3 is TGTGCCAGCAGTAACAGGGCAGGAGAGCAGTACTTC.

DNA of the CDR3: TGTGCCAGCAGCGAGGGACCCGGGACAGGGGATTACAATGAGCAGTTCTTC. This encodes CASSEGPGTGDYNEQFF. The rearrangement joins TRBV7-3 to TRBJ2-1; TRBD1 matches 10 bases. V dropped 5 bases and J dropped 4; count of bases not matched to a gene: 11. The CDR3 extends over 17 amino acids. The V gene's germline CDR1 is SGHTA and CDR2 FQGTGA. The full variable domain, its missing parts supplied by reference TRBV7-3 and TRBJ2-1, is GAGVSQTPSNKVTEKGKYVELRCDPISGHTALYWYRQSLGQGPEFLIYFQGTGAADDSGLPNDRFFAVRPEGSVSTLKIQRTERGDSAVYLCASSEGPGTGDYNEQFFGPGTRLTVL.

CDR3 bases: TGTGCCAGCAGCCCCCGCCGGCTAGCGGGTTACGAGCAGTACTTC. Residues: CASSPRRLAGYEQYF. The chain employs TRBV27 and TRBJ2-7; 8 positions match TRBD2. V was pared by 6 bases and J by 4 bases, with 11 bases of the junction left unmatched. Germline-derived CDR1 and CDR2 are MNHEY and SMNVEV (reference sequence). This CDR3 spans 15 amino acids.

The J gene is TRBJ1-1, the V gene TRBV5-4; TRBD1 might be the D (6 bases). The CDR3 is 15 residues long. Per the germline V gene, CDR1 is SGHNT and CDR2 is YYREEE (reference sequence). Trimming took 3 bases from V and 5 from J, leaving 17 bases between them. The CDR3 is CASSSPKGGGTEAFF. The CDR3 nucleotides are TGTGCCAGCAGCTCACCTAAGGGGGGGGGTACTGAAGCTTTCTTT.

The chain is built from TRBV5-8 and TRBJ2-2, with 12 bases identical to TRBD2. This CDR3 comprises 16 residues. V was pared by 9 bases and J by 3 bases, with 9 bases of the junction left unmatched. Germline V gene data show CDR1 as SGHTS and CDR2 as YDEGEE. CDR3 region: CAIRGRLAGDTGELFF. DNA of the CDR3: TGTGCCATAAGAGGCAGACTAGCGGGGGACACCGGGGAGCTGTTTTTT.

The count of this clone is one. V usage is TRBV5-1 and J usage is TRBJ2-7; D may correspond to TRBD1 or TRBD2 (5 bases each). This CDR3 contains 14 residues. Looked up from germline, CDR1 is SGHRS and CDR2 is YFSETQ. V gave up 4 bases and J gave up 3 bases, with 14 bases separating them. DNA of the CDR3: TGCGCCAGCAGCGTCCGGGACGGAGACTACGAGCAGTACTTC. Protein sequence: CASSVRDGDYEQYF.

The chain uses TRBV3-1 (or the pseudogene TRBV3-2) and TRBJ2-7; 10 nucleotides align to TRBD1. This CDR3 is 15 amino acids long. The V segment lost 1 base and the J segment 5 bases; nucleotides outside the gene matches: 5. The germline gives CDR1 LGHDT, CDR2 YNNKEL (reference sequence). CDR3 loop: CASSQGTGGIDEQYF. CDR3 in DNA: TGTGCCAGCAGCCAAGGGACAGGGGGAATCGACGAGCAGTACTTC.

The V and J genes are TRBV2 and TRBJ2-7; 11 bases map to TRBD2. This CDR3 spans 14 amino acids. Germline assignment: CDR1 SNHLY and CDR2 FYNNEI. V lost 4 bases to trimming and J lost 7 bases; unmatched junction nucleotides: 6. The CDR3 bases are TGTGCCAGCAGTGTTAGCGGGAGGGCCGGGGAGCAGTACTTC. Its protein is CASSVSGRAGEQYF.

The chain carries TRBV5-1 and TRBJ1-1, with TRBD1 identical over 8 bases. Germline V gene lookup returns CDR1 SGHRS and CDR2 YFSETQ. The V segment lost 0 bases and the J segment 3 bases; nucleotides outside the gene matches: 4. The length of the CDR3 is 15 residues. Here the CDR3 reads CASSLAQGAHTEAFF. CDR3 coding DNA: TGCGCCAGCAGCTTGGCCCAGGGGGCTCACACTGAAGCTTTCTTT.

The chain links TRBV5-1 to TRBJ2-3, with TRBD1 as a possible D gene (6 bases). V was clipped by 7 bases and J by 0 bases, with 12 bases between them. This CDR3 contains 14 residues. CDR1 SGHRS and CDR2 YFSETQ come from the germline V gene. The CDR3 region is CASSIQGSTDTQYF. CDR3 nucleotides: TGCGCCAGCTCCATACAGGGTAGCACAGATACGCAGTATTTT.

V and J are TRBV6-2 or TRBV6-3 and TRBJ2-7; tentative D call: TRBD1 (6 bases). In germline, CDR1 is MNHEY, CDR2 SVGEGT. This CDR3 has 16 amino acids. V lost 5 bases, J lost 3 bases, and 20 bases lay in between. This chain's CDR3 is CASSDLGGRASYEQYF. The CDR3 region has the DNA TGTGCCAGCAGTGACCTAGGGGGACGCGCCAGCTACGAGCAGTACTTC.

The rearrangement joins TRBV7-8 to TRBJ2-3, with 9 bases identical to TRBD1. Germline trimming cut 2 bases from V and 2 bases from J; bases unmatched to any gene: 5. The CDR3 sequence is 16 residues long. Germline V gene lookup returns CDR1 SGHVS and CDR2 FQNEAQ. CDR3 amino acids: CASSLRTGAFTDTQYF. In nucleotides, the CDR3 is TGTGCCAGCAGCTTACGGACAGGGGCTTTCACAGATACGCAGTATTTT.

This chain joins TRBV7-3 and TRBJ1-1; TRBD1 matches at 7 bases. The CDR3 totals 15 residues. The germline CDR1 and CDR2 sequences are SGHTA and FQGTGA. V lost 5 bases and J lost 6; bases outside the gene matches: 12. The CDR3 region has the DNA TGTGCCAGCAGCCCGTCGACAGGGAGCGGCGCTGAAGCTTTCTTT. This codes for CASSPSTGSGAEAFF.

V usage is TRBV27 and J usage is TRBJ1-5; D not resolved. Trimming pared 2 bases from V and 6 bases from J, leaving 5 bases between. CDR1 MNHEY and CDR2 SMNVEV come from the germline V gene (reference sequence). CDR3 length: 12 amino acids. The CDR3 sequence: CASSLIGQPQHF. The CDR3 DNA follows: TGTGCCAGCAGTTTAATCGGTCAGCCCCAGCATTTT.

The V and J genes are TRBV6-1 and TRBJ2-3, with 8 bases lining up with TRBD2. This CDR3 is 16 amino acids long. The J segment lost 3 bases and the V segment lost 4 bases, leaving 9 bases of the junction unmatched. Germline loops: CDR1 MNHNS, CDR2 SASEGT. The CDR3 loop is CASSVYGLAGTDTQYF. The CDR3 region has the DNA TGTGCCAGCAGTGTCTACGGACTAGCCGGGACAGATACGCAGTATTTT.

The CDR3 bases are TGTGCCAGCCGTCTTTGGGGGTCGGACACTGAAGCTTTCTTT. Protein product: CASRLWGSDTEAFF. This rearrangement joins TRBV6-5 to TRBJ1-1, with D perhaps matching TRBD1 (5 bases). With 8 bases removed from V and 3 bases from J, the gap between germline ends came to 16 bases. Looked up from germline, CDR1 is MNHEY and CDR2 is SVGAGI. This CDR3 contains 14 residues.

The CDR3 spells CASSPTGTGFTEAFF. The DNA for the CDR3 is TGTGCCAGCTCACCAACCGGGACAGGGTTCACTGAAGCTTTCTTT. The chain combines TRBV18 with TRBJ1-1; 9 bases match TRBD1. The germline CDR1 and CDR2 sequences are KGHSH and LQKENI. Trimming took 2 bases from V and 4 from J; bases not matched to a gene: 5. CDR3 length: 15 residues.